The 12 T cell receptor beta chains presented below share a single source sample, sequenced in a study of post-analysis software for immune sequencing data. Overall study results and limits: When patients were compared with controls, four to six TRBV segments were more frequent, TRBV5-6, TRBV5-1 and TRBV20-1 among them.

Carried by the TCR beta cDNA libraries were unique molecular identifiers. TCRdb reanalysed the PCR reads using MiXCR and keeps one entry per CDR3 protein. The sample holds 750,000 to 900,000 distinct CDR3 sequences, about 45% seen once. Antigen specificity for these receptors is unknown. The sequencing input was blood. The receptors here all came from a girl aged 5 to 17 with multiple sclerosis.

The CDR3 sequence: CACPPGQGGIETQYF. DNA of the CDR3: TGTGCCTGCCCTCCAGGACAGGGCGGTATAGAGACCCAGTACTTC. V and J are TRBV7-9 and TRBJ2-5, with TRBD1 matching 8 bases. Trimming cost V 11 bases and J 4 bases; bases outside gene matches: 15. The CDR3 is 15 amino acids. In germline, CDR1 is SEHNR, CDR2 FQNEAQ (reference sequence).

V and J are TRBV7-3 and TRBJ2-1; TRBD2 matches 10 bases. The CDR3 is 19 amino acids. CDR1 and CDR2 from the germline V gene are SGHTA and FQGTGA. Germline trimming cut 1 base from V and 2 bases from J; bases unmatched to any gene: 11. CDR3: CASSLNALAGWGPYNEQFF. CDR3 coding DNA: TGTGCCAGCAGCTTAAACGCACTAGCGGGATGGGGTCCCTACAATGAGCAGTTCTTC.

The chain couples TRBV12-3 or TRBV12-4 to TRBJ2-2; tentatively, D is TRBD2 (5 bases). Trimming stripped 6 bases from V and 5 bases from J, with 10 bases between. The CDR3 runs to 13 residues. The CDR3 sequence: CASRPTRTGELFF. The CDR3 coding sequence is TGTGCCAGCAGACCCACTAGAACCGGGGAGCTGTTTTTT.

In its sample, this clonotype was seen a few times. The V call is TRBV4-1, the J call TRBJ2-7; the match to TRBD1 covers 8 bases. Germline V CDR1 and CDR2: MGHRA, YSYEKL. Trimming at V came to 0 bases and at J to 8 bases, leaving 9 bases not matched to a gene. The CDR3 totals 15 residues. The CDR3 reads CASSQESAGQGKQYF. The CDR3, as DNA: TGCGCCAGCAGCCAAGAAAGCGCTGGACAGGGTAAGCAGTACTTC.

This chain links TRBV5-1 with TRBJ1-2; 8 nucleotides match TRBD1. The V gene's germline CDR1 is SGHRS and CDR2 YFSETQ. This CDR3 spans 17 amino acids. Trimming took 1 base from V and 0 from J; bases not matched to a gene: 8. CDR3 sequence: CASSLFTTTGANYGYTF. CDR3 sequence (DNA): TGCGCCAGCAGCTTGTTTACGACGACAGGGGCTAACTATGGCTACACCTTC.

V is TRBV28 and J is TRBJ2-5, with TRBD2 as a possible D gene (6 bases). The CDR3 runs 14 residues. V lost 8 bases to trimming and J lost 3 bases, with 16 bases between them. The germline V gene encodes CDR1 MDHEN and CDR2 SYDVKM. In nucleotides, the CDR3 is TGTGCCAGCGCTCATTTGGGGGAGGAAGAGACCCAGTACTTC. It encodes CASAHLGEEETQYF. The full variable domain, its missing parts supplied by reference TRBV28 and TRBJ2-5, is DVKVTQSSRYLVKRTGEKVFLECVQDMDHENMFWYRQDPGLGLRLIYFSYDVKMKEKGDIPEGYSVSREKKERFSLILESASTNQTSMYLCASAHLGEEETQYFGPGTRLLVL.

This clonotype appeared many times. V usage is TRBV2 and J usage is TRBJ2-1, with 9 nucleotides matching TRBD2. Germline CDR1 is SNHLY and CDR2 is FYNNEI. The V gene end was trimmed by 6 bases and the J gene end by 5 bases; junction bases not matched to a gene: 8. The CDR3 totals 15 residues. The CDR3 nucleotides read TGTGCCAGCAGGCCAACTAGCGGGTTCAACAATGAGCAGTTCTTC. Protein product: CASRPTSGFNNEQFF.

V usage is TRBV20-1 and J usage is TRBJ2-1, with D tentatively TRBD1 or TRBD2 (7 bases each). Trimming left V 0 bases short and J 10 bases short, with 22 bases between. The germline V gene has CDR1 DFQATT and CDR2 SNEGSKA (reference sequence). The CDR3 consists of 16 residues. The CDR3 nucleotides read TGCAGTGCTAGAGATTGGGGGGGACAGTTAGAGGGGGAGCAGTTCTTC. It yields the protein CSARDWGGQLEGEQFF.

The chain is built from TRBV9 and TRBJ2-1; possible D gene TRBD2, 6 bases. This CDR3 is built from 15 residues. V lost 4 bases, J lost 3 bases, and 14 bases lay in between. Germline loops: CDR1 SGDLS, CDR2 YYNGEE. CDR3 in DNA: TGTGCCAGCAGCACGGGAGTGATGTACTACAATGAGCAGTTCTTC. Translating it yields CASSTGVMYYNEQFF.

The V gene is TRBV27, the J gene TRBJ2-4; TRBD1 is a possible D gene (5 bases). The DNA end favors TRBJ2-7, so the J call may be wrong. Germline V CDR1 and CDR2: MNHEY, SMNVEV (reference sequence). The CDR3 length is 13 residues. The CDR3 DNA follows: TGTGCCAGCAACCCGACAGATACCTACGAGCAGTACTTC. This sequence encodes CASNPTDTYEQYF.

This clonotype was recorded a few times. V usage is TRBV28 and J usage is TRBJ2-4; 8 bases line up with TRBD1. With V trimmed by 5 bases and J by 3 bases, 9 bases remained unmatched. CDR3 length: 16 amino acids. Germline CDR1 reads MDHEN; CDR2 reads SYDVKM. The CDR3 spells CASSPNRGEGKNIQYF. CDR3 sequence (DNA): TGTGCCAGCAGTCCCAACAGGGGGGAAGGCAAAAACATTCAGTACTTC.

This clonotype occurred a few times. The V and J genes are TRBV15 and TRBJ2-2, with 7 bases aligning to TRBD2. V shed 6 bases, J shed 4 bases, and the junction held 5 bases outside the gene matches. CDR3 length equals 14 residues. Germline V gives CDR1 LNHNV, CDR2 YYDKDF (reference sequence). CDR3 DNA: TGTGCCACCAGACGGGACTATCTCACCGGGGAGCTGTTTTTT. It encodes CATRRDYLTGELFF.